These T cell receptor beta chains were read from a single sample in a study of T cells in Graves' hyperthyroidism and ophthalmopathy. TCRdb reanalysed the multiplex PCR reads using MiXCR and keeps one entry per CDR3 protein. The sample has around 360,000 distinct CDR3 sequences, over 12% seen once. Specimen: blood. Source of these receptors: an older woman with Graves' ophthalmopathy. Each CDR3 is given with its conserved first and last residue. A D gene is named only where the DNA matches it firmly. The listing skips clone size in some rows; elsewhere it reads once, few, many or a size class.

CDR3 length,V gene,clone size,D gene,J gene,CDR3 protein,CDR3 DNA
16,TRBV28,many,.,TRBJ2-3,CASSSSLLGSTDTQYF,TGTGCCAGCAGTTCTTCCTTGTTGGGCAGCACAGATACGCAGTATTTT
14,TRBV10-3,.,.,TRBJ2-3,CAINPGISTDTQYF,TGTGCCATCAATCCCGGGATCTCCACAGATACGCAGTATTTT
17,TRBV28,.,TRBD1,TRBJ1-5,CASSLYRGSVSNQPQHF,TGTGCCAGCAGTTTATACAGGGGTTCGGTGAGCAATCAGCCCCAGCATTTT
14,TRBV27,many,.,TRBJ1-2,CATLSSRANYGYTF,TGTGCCACCTTATCCTCACGGGCTAACTATGGCTACACCTTC
13,TRBV2,many,.,TRBJ2-3,CAGRGAVRDTQYF,TGTGCCGGCAGGGGGGCAGTCCGGGATACGCAGTATTTT
16,TRBV10-3,many,.,TRBJ2-7,CAISESGGGIPYEQYF,TGTGCCATCAGTGAGTCGGGTGGAGGTATTCCCTACGAGCAGTACTTC
17,TRBV24-1,.,.,TRBJ2-1,CATSPFKGDHRFEEQFF,TGTGCCACCAGCCCCTTCAAGGGGGACCACCGATTTGAAGAGCAGTTCTTC
17,TRBV24-1,many,.,TRBJ2-1,CATSDRGVEGAVNEQFF,TGTGCCACCAGTGACCGAGGAGTGGAGGGGGCCGTTAATGAGCAGTTCTTC
16,TRBV9,.,TRBD2,TRBJ2-5,CASSVAGGRAQETQYF,TGTGCCAGCAGCGTAGCCGGCGGGAGGGCCCAAGAGACCCAGTACTTC
15,TRBV6-1,.,.,TRBJ1-2,CASSELAADTYGYTF,TGTGCCAGCAGTGAATTGGCAGCCGATACGTATGGCTACACCTTC
13,TRBV2,few,TRBD2,TRBJ2-7,CASGLAVYYEQYF,TGTGCCAGCGGACTAGCGGTTTACTACGAGCAGTACTTC
15,TRBV7-8,many,.,TRBJ2-3,CASSPWTAGTDTQYF,TGTGCCAGCAGCCCTTGGACCGCGGGCACAGATACGCAGTATTTT
15,TRBV7-3,many,.,TRBJ2-5,CASSLGTASQETQYF,TGTGCCAGCAGCTTGGGTACAGCGTCCCAAGAGACCCAGTACTTC
13,TRBV20-1,many,.,TRBJ1-1,CSARDLGDTEAFF,TGCAGTGCTAGAGATTTGGGGGACACTGAAGCTTTCTTT
13,TRBV2,many,.,TRBJ1-1,CASRVQGGGEAFF,TGTGCCAGCAGGGTACAGGGAGGAGGTGAAGCTTTCTTT
16,TRBV12-3/TRBV12-4,few,.,TRBJ2-2,CASSLLVAPGTGELFF,TGTGCCAGCAGTTTACTGGTAGCGCCGGGCACCGGGGAGCTGTTTTTT
15,TRBV4-1,few,TRBD2,TRBJ2-7,CASSQMGLAAYEQYF,TGCGCCAGCAGCCAGATGGGACTAGCTGCATACGAGCAGTACTTC
16,TRBV28,many,TRBD2,TRBJ2-3,CASSFGLAGPADTQYF,TGTGCCAGCAGTTTCGGTCTAGCGGGACCCGCGGATACGCAGTATTTT
16,TRBV6-1,many,.,TRBJ2-7,CASSTRGTPGSYEQYF,TGTGCCAGCAGTACCCGAGGGACTCCGGGCTCCTACGAGCAGTACTTC
17,TRBV20-1,few,.,TRBJ2-2,CSARGFGHNINTGELFF,TGCAGTGCTAGGGGTTTCGGACACAACATTAACACCGGGGAGCTGTTTTTT
16,TRBV5-1,few,.,TRBJ2-3,CASTQNTVGSTDTQYF,TGCGCCAGCACTCAAAATACGGTCGGGAGCACAGATACGCAGTATTTT
12,TRBV7-6,few,.,TRBJ1-1,CASSLPNREASF,TGTGCCAGCAGCTTACCAAACAGGGAAGCTTCCTTT
19,TRBV7-9,many,TRBD1,TRBJ2-1,CASSLERQGKNLISNEQFF,TGTGCCAGCAGCTTAGAGAGACAGGGAAAAAACTTAATCTCCAATGAGCAGTTCTTC
15,TRBV28,many,TRBD1,TRBJ2-1,CASSLPGTGKREQFF,TGTGCCAGCAGTTTACCCGGGACAGGAAAACGTGAGCAGTTCTTC
15,TRBV3-1,few,.,TRBJ2-1,CASSRITRILNEQFF,TGTGCCAGCAGCCGAATAACTAGGATTCTCAATGAGCAGTTCTTC
13,TRBV27,many,.,TRBJ1-5,CASSPWTDQPQHF,TGTGCCAGCAGTCCGTGGACAGACCAGCCCCAGCATTTT